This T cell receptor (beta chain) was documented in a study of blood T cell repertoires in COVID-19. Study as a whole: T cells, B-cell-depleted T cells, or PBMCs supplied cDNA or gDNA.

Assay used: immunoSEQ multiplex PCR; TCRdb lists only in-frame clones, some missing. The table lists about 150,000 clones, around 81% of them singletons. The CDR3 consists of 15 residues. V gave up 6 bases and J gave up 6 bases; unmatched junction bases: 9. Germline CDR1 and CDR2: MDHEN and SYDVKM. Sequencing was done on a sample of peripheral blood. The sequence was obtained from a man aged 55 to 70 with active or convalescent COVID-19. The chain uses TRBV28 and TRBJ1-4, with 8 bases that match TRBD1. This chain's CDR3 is CASSPRTGSDEKLFF. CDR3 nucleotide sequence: TGTGCCAGCAGCCCAAGGACAGGGTCGGATGAAAAACTGTTTTTT.